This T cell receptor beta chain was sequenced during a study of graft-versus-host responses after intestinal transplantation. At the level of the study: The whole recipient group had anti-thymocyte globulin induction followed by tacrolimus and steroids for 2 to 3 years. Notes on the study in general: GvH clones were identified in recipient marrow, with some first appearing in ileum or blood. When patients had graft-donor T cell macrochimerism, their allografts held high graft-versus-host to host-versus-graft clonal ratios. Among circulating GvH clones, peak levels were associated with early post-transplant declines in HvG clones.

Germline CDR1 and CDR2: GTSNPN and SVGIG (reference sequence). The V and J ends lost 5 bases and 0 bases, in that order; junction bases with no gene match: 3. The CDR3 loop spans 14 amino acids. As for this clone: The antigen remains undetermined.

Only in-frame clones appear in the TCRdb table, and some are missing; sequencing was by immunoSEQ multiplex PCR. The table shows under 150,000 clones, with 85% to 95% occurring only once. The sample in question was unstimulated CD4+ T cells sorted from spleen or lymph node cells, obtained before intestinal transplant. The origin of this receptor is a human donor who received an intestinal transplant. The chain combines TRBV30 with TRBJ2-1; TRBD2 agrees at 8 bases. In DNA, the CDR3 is TGTGCCTGGGATGGGACTAGCTCCTACAATGAGCAGTTCTTC. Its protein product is CAWDGTSSYNEQFF.